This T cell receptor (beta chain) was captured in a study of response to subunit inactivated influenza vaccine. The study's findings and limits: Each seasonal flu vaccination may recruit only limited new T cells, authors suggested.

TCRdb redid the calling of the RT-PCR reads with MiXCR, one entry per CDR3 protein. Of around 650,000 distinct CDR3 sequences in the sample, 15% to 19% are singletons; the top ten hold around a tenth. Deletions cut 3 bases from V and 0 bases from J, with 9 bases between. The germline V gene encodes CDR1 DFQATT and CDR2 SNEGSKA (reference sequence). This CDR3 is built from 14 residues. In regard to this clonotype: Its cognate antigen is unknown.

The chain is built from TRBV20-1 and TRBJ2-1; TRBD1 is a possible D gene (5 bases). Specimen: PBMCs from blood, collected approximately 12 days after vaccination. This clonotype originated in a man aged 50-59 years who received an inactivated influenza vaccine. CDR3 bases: TGCAGTGCTAGGACAGTTAACTCCTACAATGAGCAGTTCTTC. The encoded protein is CSARTVNSYNEQFF.